This is a list of T cell receptor beta chains from one sample in a study of cytomegalovirus exposure and HLA in healthy donors. Produced via immunoSEQ multiplex PCR; TCRdb's table is partial and in-frame only. The sample yields fewer than 100,000 clones, roughly 94% seen once. The sequencing sample was made of PBMCs. The receptors derive from a woman under 30 in good health and CMV-seropositive. Both conserved end residues are part of each CDR3. The D gene is left open where the match is weak. Size is omitted from some rows. Given values are once, few, many or a class for expanded clones.

clone_size j_call d_call v_call cdr3_nt cdr3_aa
NA TRBJ1-3 TRBD1 TRBV2 TGTGCCAGCAGCGCGGACAGGACCAGCTCTGGAAACACCATATATTTT CASSADRTSSGNTIYF
once TRBJ1-1 TRBD1 TRBV7-9 TGTGCCAGCGGGACAGGGGATATTCCTGAAGCTTTCTTT CASGTGDIPEAFF
NA TRBJ1-4 NA TRBV7-9 TGTGCCAGCAGCTCCAACAGGGATTTCACTAATGAAAAACTGTTTTTT CASSSNRDFTNEKLFF
NA TRBJ2-7 TRBD1 TRBV7-6 TGTGCCAGCAGCTGGGGACAGGGTTGGGACGAGCAGTACTTC CASSWGQGWDEQYF
NA TRBJ2-1 TRBD2 TRBV29-1 TGCAGCTTAGCGGGGGGGCGGCTGAATGAGCAGTTCTTC CSLAGGRLNEQFF
NA TRBJ2-1 TRBD2 TRBV6-5 TGTGCCAGCACCAGACTAGCGGGAGGAGGGAATGAGCAGTTCTTC CASTRLAGGGNEQFF
NA TRBJ2-7 TRBD1 TRBV30 TGTGCCTGGAGGGGGAAGGGACAGGGGGCGTGGGAGCAGTACTTC CAWRGKGQGAWEQYF
once TRBJ1-5 TRBD1 TRBV28 TGTGCCAGCAGTTTATTAGGAAGACAGGGTAATCAGCCCCAGCATTTT CASSLLGRQGNQPQHF
NA TRBJ1-2 NA TRBV5-4 TGTGCCAGCAGCCCCGGAGGACAGCAAGCTCATTATGGCTACACCTTC CASSPGGQQAHYGYTF
once TRBJ1-2 TRBD1 TRBV6-6 TGTGCCAGCAGTTATCCGGGACAGGGTATCTTC CASSYPGQGIF
NA TRBJ2-2 NA TRBV4-3 TGCGCCAGCAGCCAAGATCTGGTACAGGGTGGCACCGGGGAGCTGTTTTTT CASSQDLVQGGTGELFF
NA TRBJ2-1 NA TRBV27 TGTGCCAGCAGTCCGGTAGGAGTCAATGAGCAGTTCTTC CASSPVGVNEQFF
NA TRBJ2-5 TRBD2 TRBV2 TGTGCCAGCAGTGCTTCTAGCGGGGGGAACCAAGAGACCCAGTACTTC CASSASSGGNQETQYF
NA TRBJ2-6 TRBD1 TRBV11-3 TGTGCCAGCCGGACAGGGGCCGGGGCCAACGTCCTGACTTTC CASRTGAGANVLTF
NA TRBJ2-7 TRBD2 TRBV15 TGTGCCACCAGCTATGTTAGCGGGGGACCCTACGAGCAGTACTTC CATSYVSGGPYEQYF
NA TRBJ2-7 TRBD1 TRBV9 TGTGCCAGCAGCGAGACAGGGGGTGTAAGGGAGCAGTACTTC CASSETGGVREQYF
few TRBJ2-7 TRBD2 TRBV28 TGTGCCAGCAGATCCCCCGGGGGGACGGGAACCTACGAGCAGTACTTC CASRSPGGTGTYEQYF
NA TRBJ2-1 NA TRBV4-1 TGCGCCAGCAGCCAACCCGGGACTCAGCTCCCTGGCAATGAGCAGTTCTTC CASSQPGTQLPGNEQFF
NA TRBJ2-7 TRBD2 TRBV11-3 TGTGCCAGCAGCGGAGCGGGACCCGAATACGAGCAGTACTTC CASSGAGPEYEQYF
NA TRBJ1-2 TRBD1 TRBV5-5 TGTGCCAGCAGCCTAAGACAGGGACGGTCGAATTATGGCTACACCTTC CASSLRQGRSNYGYTF
NA TRBJ2-3 TRBD1 TRBV5-1 TGCGCCAGCAGCCCAGGGACAGGGGGCGGCACAGATACGCAGTATTTT CASSPGTGGGTDTQYF
NA TRBJ1-3 NA TRBV19 TGTGCCAGTAGTATGGGATTCAGCAAGCGGTACACCATATATTTT CASSMGFSKRYTIYF
NA TRBJ2-7 TRBD1 TRBV7-9 TGTGCCAGCAGCCCCCTTTTAGGGACAGGGGGCTACGAGCAGTACTTC CASSPLLGTGGYEQYF
NA TRBJ1-5 TRBD1 TRBV4-1 TGCGCCAGCAGCTCGACAGGGGGGATCAACAATCAGCCCCAGCATTTT CASSSTGGINNQPQHF
NA TRBJ1-1 TRBD1 TRBV9 TGTGCCAGCAGCGTAGGAGGAGGACAGGGGGAGAGAGCTTTCTTT CASSVGGGQGERAFF
NA TRBJ1-2 NA TRBV9 TGTGCCAGCAGCCCTTACGCGGGTCGACCCACTAACTATGGCTACACCTTC CASSPYAGRPTNYGYTF
NA TRBJ2-1 NA TRBV7-2 TGTGCCAGCAGCTTACAATACAATGAGCAGTTCTTC CASSLQYNEQFF
NA TRBJ1-4 NA TRBV4-1 TGCGCCAGCAGTCCCAACAGATTTAATGAAAAACTGTTTTTT CASSPNRFNEKLFF
NA TRBJ1-1 TRBD1 TRBV6-5 TGTGCCACTCGACAGGGGCCCACTGAAGCTTTCTTT CATRQGPTEAFF
NA TRBJ2-1 NA TRBV6-6 TGTGCCAGCTCCGGGACAAGCCAGTTCTTC CASSGTSQFF
NA TRBJ1-2 NA TRBV10-3 TGTGCCATCAGTGAGTCGAAAGGCCGCCGGGGGGACTATGGCTACACCTTC CAISESKGRRGDYGYTF
NA TRBJ2-3 NA TRBV5-4 TGTGCCAGCAGCTTGGGGTCGGGAACTAGCACAGATACGCAGTATTTT CASSLGSGTSTDTQYF
NA TRBJ2-7 NA TRBV7-9 TGTGCCAGCAGCTTAGGTTCCGTACAGACCTACGAGCAGTACTTC CASSLGSVQTYEQYF
NA TRBJ1-2 TRBD1 TRBV7-2 TGTGCCAGCAGCTTTCACCGGGCCGGGACAGGGATCCGAGCCTATGGCTACACCTTC CASSFHRAGTGIRAYGYTF
NA TRBJ1-2 NA TRBV11-2 TGTGCCAGCAGCTTGTCTGTGCAATCTAATGGCTACACCTTC CASSLSVQSNGYTF
NA TRBJ2-3 TRBD2 TRBV7-3 TGTGCCAGCAGCTTCGGGACTAGCGGGGGCGGAGATACGCAGTATTTT CASSFGTSGGGDTQYF
once TRBJ1-2 NA TRBV11-2 TGTGCCAGCAGCTCGGGCTATGGCTACACCTTC CASSSGYGYTF
NA TRBJ2-1 TRBD1 TRBV19 TGTGCCAGTGATACAGGGGGATCCTACAATGAGCAGTTCTTC CASDTGGSYNEQFF
NA TRBJ2-5 NA TRBV5-1 TGCGCCAGCTCGGGGAATGGACAAGAGACCCAGTACTTC CASSGNGQETQYF
NA TRBJ2-7 TRBD2 TRBV5-5 TGTGCCAGCAGCTCAGGACTAGCGGTCGCCGTGTGGGAGCAGTACTTC CASSSGLAVAVWEQYF
once TRBJ2-7 NA TRBV7-3 TGTGCCAGCAGCTTACCCCCGGACAGTCAGCAGTACTTC CASSLPPDSQQYF
NA TRBJ1-2 NA TRBV11-2 TGTGCCAGCAGCTTACAACAGGGTTATGGCTACACCTTC CASSLQQGYGYTF